These 19 T cell receptor beta chains were all obtained from the same sample, sequenced in a study of beta chain features in type 1 diabetes (dated by TCRdb to the late 2010s). The library relied on the immunoSEQ multiplex PCR assay. The entire isolated RNA was reverse transcribed using the High Capacity cDNA Reverse Transcription Kit, and thus expressed TCRB transcripts were sequenced. TCRdb's version of the immuneACCESS table is confined to in-frame rearrangements and falls short of the full clone set. An unresolved V gene accounts for under half of the shortfall where checked; the remainder is of unknown origin. The sample contains about 160,000 clones, just over 9% of them found a single time. The ten largest clones represent less than 3% of the sample. The sample comprised central memory CD4+ T cells from blood. These receptors originate from a young woman in good health.

J is TRBJ2-2 and V is TRBV11-3, with no clear D. This CDR3 is built from 14 residues. Germline V gene sequence: CDR1 SGHNT, CDR2 YENEEA. The V gene lost 5 bases and the J gene lost 4 bases, with 11 bases spanning the gap. CDR3 in DNA: TGTGCCAGCAGCCGATCAACAGTCACCGGGGAGCTGTTTTTT. It codes for CASSRSTVTGELFF.

Only a few counts were recorded for this clone. The chain couples TRBV29-1 to TRBJ2-3; 9 bases map to TRBD1. The germline V gene encodes CDR1 SQVTM and CDR2 ANQGSEA. This CDR3 is built from 14 residues. Trimming at V came to 8 bases and at J to 6 bases, leaving 12 bases not matched to a gene. CDR3 sequence reads: CSSRSGTGTDTQYF. In nucleotides, the CDR3 is TGCAGCTCCAGAAGCGGGACAGGGACCGATACGCAGTATTTT.

There are a few counts of this clone. The rearrangement joins TRBV7-2 to TRBJ2-7; D possibly corresponds to TRBD1 (5 bases). Germline V gene sequence: CDR1 SGHTA, CDR2 FQGNSA. This CDR3 comprises 13 residues. V lost 2 bases, J lost 3 bases, and 8 bases lay in between. This CDR3 is CASSLNRYYEQYF. In nucleotides, the CDR3 is TGTGCCAGCAGCTTAAACAGGTACTACGAGCAGTACTTC. Complete variable domain (other parts from reference TRBV7-2 and TRBJ2-7): GAGVSQSPSNKVTEKGKDVELRCDPISGHTALYWYRQSLGQGLEFLIYFQGNSAPDKSGLPSDRFSAERTGGSVSTLTIQRTQQEDSAVYLCASSLNRYYEQYFGPGTRLTVT.

This clone turned up a few times. This rearrangement joins TRBV27 to TRBJ2-5; possibly TRBD2 for D (6 bases). CDR1 and CDR2 from the germline V gene are MNHEY and SMNVEV (reference sequence). The CDR3 contains 14 residues. V gave up 8 bases and J gave up 5 bases, with 18 bases separating them. CDR3 protein: CASRDWKSGETQYF. The DNA for the CDR3 is TGTGCCAGCCGGGACTGGAAGAGCGGGGAGACCCAGTACTTC.

The V and J genes are TRBV7-9 and TRBJ2-5, with 7 bases that match TRBD2. Germline trimming cut 3 bases from V and 1 base from J; bases unmatched to any gene: 8. Germline CDR1 SEHNR, CDR2 FQNEAQ (reference sequence). The CDR3 consists of 16 residues. The CDR3 loop is CASSFKSGGLQETQYF. The CDR3 DNA reads as TGTGCCAGCAGCTTCAAGTCGGGGGGTCTCCAAGAGACCCAGTACTTC. The variable domain in full, with the rest retrieved from reference TRBV7-9 and TRBJ2-5, is DTGVSQNPRHKITKRGQNVTFRCDPISEHNRLYWYRQTLGQGPEFLTYFQNEAQLEKSRLLSDRFSAERPKGSFSTLEIQRTEQGDSAMYLCASSFKSGGLQETQYFGPGTRLLVL.

This clone was seen ten or more times. The chain couples TRBV5-4 to TRBJ2-3, with D possibly matching TRBD1 (6 bases). Germline V gene sequence: CDR1 SGHNT, CDR2 YYREEE (reference sequence). V lost 2 bases to trimming and J lost 3 bases, with 10 bases between them. The CDR3 is 14 amino acids. Written as DNA, the CDR3 is TGTGCCAGCAGCTTTAACAGGGATACAGATACGCAGTATTTT. Encoded protein: CASSFNRDTDTQYF.

The gene calls are TRBV27 and TRBJ1-4, with 10 bases fitting TRBD1. Germline CDR1 is MNHEY and CDR2 is SMNVEV (reference sequence). This CDR3 is built from 15 residues. The ends lost 6 bases at V and 7 bases at J; junction bases unmatched: 8. The CDR3 spells CASRTHGTGAEKLFF. The DNA for the CDR3 is TGTGCCAGCAGAACCCACGGGACAGGGGCTGAAAAACTGTTTTTT.

The rearrangement joins TRBV7-9 to TRBJ1-1, with TRBD1 identical over 9 bases. This CDR3 has 15 amino acids. Germline-derived CDR1 and CDR2 are SEHNR and FQNEAQ (reference sequence). With V trimmed by 6 bases and J by 4 bases, 9 bases remained unmatched. Here the CDR3 reads CASSYDRGVRTEAFF. CDR3 nucleotide sequence: TGTGCCAGCAGTTATGACAGGGGGGTCCGCACTGAAGCTTTCTTT. Filled out from reference TRBV7-9 and TRBJ1-1, the complete variable domain reads DTGVSQNPRHKITKRGQNVTFRCDPISEHNRLYWYRQTLGQGPEFLTYFQNEAQLEKSRLLSDRFSAERPKGSFSTLEIQRTEQGDSAMYLCASSYDRGVRTEAFFGQGTRLTVV.

The chain carries TRBV7-2 and TRBJ1-2; perhaps TRBD1 as D (6 bases). The germline V gene has CDR1 SGHTA and CDR2 FQGNSA. This CDR3 spans 15 amino acids. V lost 3 bases, J lost 2 bases, and 13 bases lay in between. The CDR3 loop is CASSFQTGPNYGYTF. The CDR3 DNA reads TGTGCCAGCAGCTTCCAAACAGGGCCCAACTATGGCTACACCTTC. Full variable domain (rest looked up from reference TRBV7-2 and TRBJ1-2): GAGVSQSPSNKVTEKGKDVELRCDPISGHTALYWYRQSLGQGLEFLIYFQGNSAPDKSGLPSDRFSAERTGGSVSTLTIQRTQQEDSAVYLCASSFQTGPNYGYTFGSGTRLTVV.

The V call is TRBV2, the J call TRBJ2-7; D is unclear. V lost 5 bases to trimming and J lost 8 bases, with 16 bases between them. The germline CDR1 and CDR2 sequences are SNHLY and FYNNEI. The CDR3 sequence is 13 residues long. This CDR3 is CASSTTLRVQQYF. The CDR3 region has the DNA TGTGCCAGCAGTACCACCCTCCGGGTCCAGCAGTACTTC.

There are a few counts of this clone. The chain combines TRBV30 with TRBJ1-3; D uncertain. V lost 2 bases and J lost 0, with 11 bases in between. Germline CDR1 reads GTSNPN; CDR2 reads SVGIG (reference sequence). The CDR3 extends over 15 amino acids. The DNA for the CDR3 is TGTGCCTGGAGTCCCCCACTGTCCTCTGGAAACACCATATATTTT. This encodes CAWSPPLSSGNTIYF.

The table lists this clone with a few counts. V gene TRBV7-8 combines with J gene TRBJ1-2, with D hard to call. Per germline, CDR1 SGHVS and CDR2 FQNEAQ. Trimming cost V 1 base and J 4 bases, with 16 bases left between them. The CDR3 consists of 16 residues. The CDR3 loop reads CASSLGALSPFYGYTF. The CDR3 DNA reads as TGTGCCAGCAGCTTAGGGGCCCTATCCCCCTTCTATGGCTACACCTTC.

This clone appeared a few times. V usage is TRBV7-2 and J usage is TRBJ2-1, with D unresolved. The germline V and J ends were trimmed by 2 bases and 0 bases, with 5 bases remaining between them. Looked up from germline, CDR1 is SGHTA and CDR2 is FQGNSA. The CDR3 totals 14 residues. The CDR3 is CASSLMSSYNEQFF. The CDR3 DNA reads TGTGCCAGCAGCTTAATGAGCTCCTACAATGAGCAGTTCTTC.

V and J are TRBV5-8 and TRBJ1-3; no reliable D call. CDR3 length: 15 amino acids. Trimming shortened V by 2 bases and J by 0 bases, and 9 bases separated the two germline ends. Germline V gene lookup returns CDR1 SGHTS and CDR2 YDEGEE. CDR3 sequence (DNA): TGTGCCAGCAGCTTTCGAGCTAGCTCTGGAAACACCATATATTTT. It specifies CASSFRASSGNTIYF.

The table lists this clone with many counts. Other DNA sequences of this sample code for an identical CDR3. V usage is TRBV11-2 and J usage is TRBJ2-1; no firm D call. There are 11 residues in the CDR3. V lost 6 bases, J lost 8 bases, and 8 bases lay in between. Germline V gene lookup returns CDR1 SGHAT and CDR2 FQNNGV. In DNA form, the CDR3 reads TGTGCCAGCAGTCCCCGGGATGAGCAGTTCTTC. This gives the protein CASSPRDEQFF.

In this sample, this clone turned up a few times. The chain combines TRBV7-2 with TRBJ2-3, with a weak D call TRBD1 (5 bases). Germline loops: CDR1 SGHTA, CDR2 FQGNSA. This CDR3 contains 14 residues. Trimming removed 4 bases from V and 0 bases from J, with 8 bases in between. The CDR3 nucleotides read TGTGCCAGCAGCTCTGGGGCAAGCACAGATACGCAGTATTTT. Translating it yields CASSSGASTDTQYF.

This clone has only a few counts. The chain carries TRBV5-1 and TRBJ2-2, with 10 bases aligning to TRBD2. After removal of 1 base from V and 7 bases from J, the junction contained 4 bases not matched to a gene. The CDR3 runs 15 residues. Germline assignment: CDR1 SGHRS and CDR2 YFSETQ. This CDR3 is CASSLLAGDGGELFF. Written as DNA, the CDR3 is TGCGCCAGCAGCTTGCTAGCGGGAGATGGCGGGGAGCTGTTTTTT.

The chain has TRBV5-1 and TRBJ1-1, with D uncertain. The CDR3 covers 15 residues. V gave up 4 bases and J gave up 0 bases, with 13 bases separating them. Germline V gene sequence: CDR1 SGHRS, CDR2 YFSETQ. The CDR3 DNA sequence: TGCGCCAGCAGCCCCGCGAGCGGGTTGAACACTGAAGCTTTCTTT. This translates into CASSPASGLNTEAFF.

The chain employs TRBV2 and TRBJ2-5; 7 bases are a match to TRBD2. Germline V lookup: CDR1 SNHLY, CDR2 FYNNEI. CDR3 length: 14 amino acids. V lost 3 bases, J lost 3 bases, and 4 bases stayed unmatched. The CDR3 nucleotides are TGTGCCAGCAGTGATAAGCGGGGAAAAGAGACCCAGTACTTC. It specifies CASSDKRGKETQYF. The whole variable domain, remainder taken from reference TRBV2 and TRBJ2-5, is EPEVTQTPSHQVTQMGQEVILRCVPISNHLYFYWYRQILGQKVEFLVSFYNNEISEKSEIFDDQFSVERPDGSNFTLKIRSTKLEDSAMYFCASSDKRGKETQYFGPGTRLLVL.